The present entry profiles one TCR beta chain with its context. Its antigen is unknown. Trimming removed 5 bases from V and 1 base from J; junction bases left unmatched: 6. Germline-derived CDR1 and CDR2 are LNHDA and SQIVND (reference sequence). The CDR3 sequence is 16 residues long. PCR used 60 Vbeta primers and 13 Jbeta primers. The data were produced by immunoSEQ multiplex PCR, yet TCRdb's version contains in-frame clones alone and is incomplete. The sample includes some 170,000 clones, 65% to 85% seen only once; the top ten take approximately 1.3%. This record belongs to a study of cytomegalovirus exposure and HLA in healthy donors. Study-wide results and limits: When analyzed later, a missense DCLRE1C variant was found to be linked to TCR beta V- and J-gene trimming. Researchers counted 150 to 200 TCR beta chains as cytomegalovirus-associated. Sequencing had likely introduced a cluster of highly shared sequence variants as an artifact. Cytomegalovirus status, reportedly, was diagnosed with high specificity and sensitivity by the classifier.

Sample: PBMCs. This clonotype was sampled from a man aged 55 to 69 in good health and CMV-seronegative. The chain employs TRBV19 and TRBJ2-5, with 11 bases lining up with TRBD2. CDR3 in amino acids: CASSPGLAEIQETQYF. The DNA of the CDR3 is TGTGCCAGTAGTCCGGGACTAGCGGAGATCCAAGAGACCCAGTACTTC.